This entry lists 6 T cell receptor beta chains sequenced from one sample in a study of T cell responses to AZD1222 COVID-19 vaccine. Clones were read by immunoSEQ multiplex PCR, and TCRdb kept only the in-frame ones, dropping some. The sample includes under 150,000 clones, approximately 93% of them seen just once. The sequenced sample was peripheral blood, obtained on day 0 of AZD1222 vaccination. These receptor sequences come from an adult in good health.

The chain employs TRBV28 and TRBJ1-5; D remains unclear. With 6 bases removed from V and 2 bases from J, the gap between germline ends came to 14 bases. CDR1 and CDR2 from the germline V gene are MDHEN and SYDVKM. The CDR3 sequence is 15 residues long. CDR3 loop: CASSPVMAGNQPQHF. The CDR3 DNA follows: TGTGCCAGCAGCCCGGTCATGGCAGGCAATCAGCCCCAGCATTTT.

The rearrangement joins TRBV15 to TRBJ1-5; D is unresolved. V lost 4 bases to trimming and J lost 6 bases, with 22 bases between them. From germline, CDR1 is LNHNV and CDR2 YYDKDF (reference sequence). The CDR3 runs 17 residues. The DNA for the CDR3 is TGTGCCACCAGCACGCCCATGGCCGGCCCTGAACGTCAGCCCCAGCATTTT. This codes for CATSTPMAGPERQPQHF.

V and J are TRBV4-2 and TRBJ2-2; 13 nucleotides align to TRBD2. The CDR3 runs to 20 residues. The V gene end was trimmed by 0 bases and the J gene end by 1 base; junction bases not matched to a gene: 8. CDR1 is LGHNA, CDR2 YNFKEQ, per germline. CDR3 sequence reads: CASSQDAPRLAGGNTGELFF. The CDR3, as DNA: TGTGCCAGCAGCCAAGATGCCCCGAGACTAGCGGGGGGGAACACCGGGGAGCTGTTTTTT.

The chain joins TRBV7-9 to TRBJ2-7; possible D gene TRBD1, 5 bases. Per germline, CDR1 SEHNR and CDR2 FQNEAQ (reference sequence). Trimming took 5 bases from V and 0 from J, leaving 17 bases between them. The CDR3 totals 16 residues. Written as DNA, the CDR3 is TGTGCCAGCAGCCCGCCCCTGACAGACCGCTCCTACGAGCAGTACTTC. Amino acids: CASSPPLTDRSYEQYF.

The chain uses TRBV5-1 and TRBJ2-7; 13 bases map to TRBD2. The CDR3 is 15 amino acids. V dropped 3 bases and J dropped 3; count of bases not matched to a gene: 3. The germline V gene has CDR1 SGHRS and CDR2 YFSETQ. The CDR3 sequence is CASSWGLAGLYEQYF. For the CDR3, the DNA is TGCGCCAGCAGCTGGGGACTAGCGGGGCTCTACGAGCAGTACTTC.

The CDR3 sequence is CASSSGRSSNTEAFF. CDR3 sequence (DNA): TGTGCCAGCAGCTCAGGACGTTCGTCGAACACTGAAGCTTTCTTT. This sequence joins TRBV7-9 and TRBJ1-1; D unclear. CDR3 length equals 15 residues. Germline V gene lookup returns CDR1 SEHNR and CDR2 FQNEAQ (reference sequence). V was clipped by 4 bases and J by 1 base, with 13 bases between them.